This T cell receptor beta chain was captured in a study of blood T cell repertoires in COVID-19. Study-level background: Sites across the United States, Italy and Spain contributed samples from acute and convalescent COVID-19.

Original processing methods: Estimated nucleated cell counts came from reference gene primer amplification. Sequencing used immunoSEQ multiplex PCR; TCRdb keeps in-frame clones, though not all of them. The D gene and trimming were derived from the DNA, and the V and J assignments and clone size from that table. The top ten clones hold around 1.8% of a sample with hundreds of thousands of clones, under 95% of them seen once. CDR3 length: 16 amino acids. Trimming took 0 bases from V and 1 from J, leaving 13 bases between them. Germline values: CDR1 SGDLS, CDR2 YYNGEE. The sample taken for sequencing was PBMCs or T cells enriched from blood (not recorded which). The TCR sequence derives from a woman aged 18-29 years who had recovered from COVID-19. The genes are TRBV9 and TRBJ2-5, with a weak D call TRBD2 (5 bases). The CDR3 here is CASSVVTSSPQETQYF. The CDR3 nucleotides are TGTGCCAGCAGCGTAGTTACTAGTTCCCCCCAAGAGACCCAGTACTTC.